This T cell receptor (beta chain) comes out of a study of early T cells in non-severe SARS-CoV-2 infection. Study background: Sequencing used unsorted whole-blood bulk RNA, so chains lack pairing.

Overall study results and limits: Reliance on VDJdb matching favored anti-spike CD8 responses; private and CD4 specificities were missed.

A few counts support this clonotype. What it binds is not known. With 2 bases clipped from V and 4 bases from J, the junction kept 10 bases outside the gene matches. The CDR3 is made up of 17 amino acids. Looked up from germline, CDR1 is SGHTA and CDR2 is FQGNSA. Each single cDNA molecule received a unique molecular identifier. TCRdb re-called the 5' RACE reads with MiXCR, one entry per CDR3 protein. The data contain under 65,000 distinct CDR3 sequences, roughly 10% of them singletons. The clonotype was recovered from an adult who was a healthcare worker with PCR-confirmed SARS-CoV-2 infection or an uninfected control (not recorded which). Sequences were obtained from whole blood. The V call is TRBV7-2, the J call TRBJ2-3; 9 nucleotides line up with TRBD2. CDR3 nucleotide sequence: TGTGCCAGCAGCTTAAATAGGGCGGGAGGGCACCCAGATACGCAGTATTTT. It specifies CASSLNRAGGHPDTQYF.